This T cell receptor beta chain was captured in a study of blood T cell repertoires in COVID-19. Study as a whole: From the United States, Italy and Spain came samples of acute and convalescent COVID-19. The analysed material was cDNA or gDNA that came from T cells, B-cell-depleted T cells, or PBMCs.

Clones were read by immunoSEQ multiplex PCR, and TCRdb kept only the in-frame ones, dropping some. The table lists 150,000 to 200,000 clones, about 95% of them singletons. V was shortened by 2 bases and J by 0 bases, with 8 bases between the two germline ends. Germline CDR1 GTSNPN, CDR2 SVGIG (reference sequence). The CDR3 spans 14 residues. Patients at the Seattle site were enrolled during active infection and followed longitudinally. The source material was peripheral blood. This chain links TRBV30 with TRBJ2-1; D is possibly TRBD1 (6 bases). This receptor was identified in a man between 25 and 39 years old with COVID-19, enrolled during active disease. The CDR3 here is CAWSQGSSYNEQFF. CDR3 nucleotides: TGTGCCTGGAGTCAGGGGAGCTCCTACAATGAGCAGTTCTTC.